A selection of T cell receptor beta chains follows, all from one sample in a study of T cell repertoires in cytomegalovirus infection. The antigens for these receptors are not known. TCRdb fed the reads into MiXCR, producing one record per CDR3 protein. The sample has hundreds of thousands of distinct CDR3 sequences; roughly 30% are singletons. The sequences come from cultured PBMCs, collected from culture after CMV antigen stimulation. The source is a human donor in good health (CMV status not recorded). Some clones in this sample may be carry-over from other donors' samples. The CDR3 runs from the conserved cysteine through the conserved F or W. A D gene is named only where the DNA matches it firmly. Rows give clone size only sometimes, using once, few, many, or a class for an expanded clone.

>NA|13|TRBV10-3|NA|TRBJ1-1
TGTGCCATCAAGGGGGGGCTTAGCACTGAAGCTTTCTTT
CAIKGGLSTEAFF
>TRBD1|15|TRBV7-2|NA|TRBJ2-7
TGTGCCAGCAGCCCGATGACAGGGGGGGGCTACGAGCAGTACTTC
CASSPMTGGGYEQYF
>NA|12|TRBV7-2|many|TRBJ2-1
TGTGCCAGCAGACTGGGTGGAGAGAAGCAGTTCTTC
CASRLGGEKQFF
>NA|18|TRBV12-5|NA|TRBJ2-7
TGTGCTAGTGGTTTGGTACGAAGTGTGCTCAGGGCAACCTACGAGCAGTACTTC
CASGLVRSVLRATYEQYF
>NA|16|TRBV11-1|NA|TRBJ2-1
TGTGCCAGCAGCTTCTACGAGGGGGACTCCCACAATGAGCAGTTCTTC
CASSFYEGDSHNEQFF
>TRBD2|16|TRBV5-4|once|TRBJ2-2
TGTGCCAGCAGCCCCGGGCCTCTAGCGGGAGACGTGGAGCTGTTTTTT
CASSPGPLAGDVELFF
>TRBD1|14|TRBV6-6|NA|TRBJ2-2
TGTGCCAGCGGGAAGGGGGCCTACACCGGGGAGCTGTTTTTT
CASGKGAYTGELFF
>NA|15|TRBV7-8|NA|TRBJ2-2
TGTGCCAGCAGCTCCCAGTTGTCGAACACCGGGGAGCTGTTTTTT
CASSSQLSNTGELFF
>NA|17|TRBV19|few|TRBJ1-2
TGTGCCAGTAGTATAGCGGGCAGCGGCTTAGCTAACTATGGCTACACCTTC
CASSIAGSGLANYGYTF
>NA|13|TRBV27|NA|TRBJ1-1
TGTGCCAGCAGTTTCAACAAGGCCGGGGAAGCTTTCTTT
CASSFNKAGEAFF
>TRBD1|15|TRBV4-2|NA|TRBJ1-6
TGTGCCAGCAGCCAGTCGACAGGGATAGGTACACCCCTCCACTTT
CASSQSTGIGTPLHF
>NA|15|TRBV7-2|many|TRBJ2-1
TGTGCCAGCAGCTTAGCGGGGGGCCGTCACAATGAGCAGTTCTTC
CASSLAGGRHNEQFF
>NA|15|TRBV7-8|many|TRBJ2-3
TGTGCCAGCAGCTTAGAGGGACATGGCACAGATACGCAGTATTTT
CASSLEGHGTDTQYF
>NA|15|TRBV23-1|NA|TRBJ2-6
TGCGCCAGCAATTTGCTGGAAACTGGGGCCAACGTCCTGACTTTC
CASNLLETGANVLTF
>TRBD2|14|TRBV5-4|few|TRBJ2-5
TGTGCCAGCAGCTGGGGGGGGGGACAAGAGACCCAGTACTTC
CASSWGGGQETQYF
>NA|15|TRBV6-6|NA|TRBJ2-5
TGTGCCAGCAGCCCCCTGGGAATGAAACAAGAGACCCAGTACTTC
CASSPLGMKQETQYF
>TRBD2|15|TRBV7-8|many|TRBJ2-3
TGTGCCAGCAGCTTAAGGAGGGAGGGAACAGATACGCAGTATTTT
CASSLRREGTDTQYF
>TRBD2|15|TRBV20-1|NA|TRBJ2-1
TGCAGTGCTAACCGGGGGGATAGCTCCTACAATGAGCAGTTCTTC
CSANRGDSSYNEQFF
>NA|14|TRBV18|few|TRBJ2-7
TGTGCCAGCTCAGCACGACGGGGTTCCTACGAGCAGTACTTC
CASSARRGSYEQYF
>NA|13|TRBV7-6|few|TRBJ2-7
TGTGCCAGCAGTTCACACAGGGACTACGAGCAGTACTTC
CASSSHRDYEQYF
>NA|15|TRBV7-8|NA|TRBJ2-5
TGTGCCAGCACAGAGGAGGGGACGCCCCAAGAGACCCAGTACTTC
CASTEEGTPQETQYF
>NA|11|TRBV12-3/TRBV12-4|few|TRBJ1-3
TGTGCCAGCAGTTTGACGGACACCATATATTTT
CASSLTDTIYF
>NA|15|TRBV5-1|NA|TRBJ1-1
TGCGCCAGCAGCCCCCACATGAAAGCCGACACTGAAGCTTTCTTT
CASSPHMKADTEAFF
>NA|13|TRBV12-3/TRBV12-4|NA|TRBJ2-5
TGTGCCAGCACTCCCGTCGCCGGGGAGACCCAGTACTTC
CASTPVAGETQYF